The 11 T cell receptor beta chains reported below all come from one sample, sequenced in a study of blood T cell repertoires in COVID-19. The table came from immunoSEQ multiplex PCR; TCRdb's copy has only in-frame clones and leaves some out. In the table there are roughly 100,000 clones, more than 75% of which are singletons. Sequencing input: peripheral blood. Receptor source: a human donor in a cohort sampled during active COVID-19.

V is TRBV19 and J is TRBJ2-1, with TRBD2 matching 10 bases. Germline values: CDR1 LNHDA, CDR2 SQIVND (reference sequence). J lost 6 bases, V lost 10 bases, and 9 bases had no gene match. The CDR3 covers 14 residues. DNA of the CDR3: TGTGCCACCAAGAGCGGGGGGGCCGTCAATGAGCAGTTCTTC. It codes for CATKSGGAVNEQFF.

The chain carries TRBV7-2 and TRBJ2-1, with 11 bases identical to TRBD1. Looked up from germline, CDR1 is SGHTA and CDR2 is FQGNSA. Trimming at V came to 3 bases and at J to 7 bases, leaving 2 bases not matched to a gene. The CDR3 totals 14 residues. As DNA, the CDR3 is TGTGCCAGCAGCTTGGACAGGGGGCAGAATGAGCAGTTCTTC. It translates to CASSLDRGQNEQFF.

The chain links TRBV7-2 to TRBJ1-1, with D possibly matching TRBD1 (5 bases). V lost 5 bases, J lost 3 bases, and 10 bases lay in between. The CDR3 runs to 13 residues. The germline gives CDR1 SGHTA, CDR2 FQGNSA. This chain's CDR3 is CASSRQLYTEAFF. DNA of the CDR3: TGTGCCAGCAGCCGACAGCTGTACACTGAAGCTTTCTTT.

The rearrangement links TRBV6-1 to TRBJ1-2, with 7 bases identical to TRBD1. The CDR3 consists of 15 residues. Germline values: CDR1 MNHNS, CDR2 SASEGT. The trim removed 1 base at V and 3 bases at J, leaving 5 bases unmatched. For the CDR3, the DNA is TGTGCCAGCAGTGAAGACAGGGGTTCCTACTATGGCTACACCTTC. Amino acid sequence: CASSEDRGSYYGYTF.

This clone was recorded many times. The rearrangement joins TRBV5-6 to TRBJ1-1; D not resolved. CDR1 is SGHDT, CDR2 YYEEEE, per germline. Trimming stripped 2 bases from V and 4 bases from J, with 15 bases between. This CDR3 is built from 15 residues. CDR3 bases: TGTGCCAGCAGCTTTGAGGACTGGGCCTCCACTGAAGCTTTCTTT. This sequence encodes CASSFEDWASTEAFF.

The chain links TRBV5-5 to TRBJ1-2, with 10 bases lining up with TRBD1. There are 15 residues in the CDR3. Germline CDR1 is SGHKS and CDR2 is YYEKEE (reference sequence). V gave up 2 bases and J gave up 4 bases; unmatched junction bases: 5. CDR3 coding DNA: TGTGCCAGCAGCTTCGGACAGGGGGAGGGCTATGGCTACACCTTC. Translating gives CASSFGQGEGYGYTF.

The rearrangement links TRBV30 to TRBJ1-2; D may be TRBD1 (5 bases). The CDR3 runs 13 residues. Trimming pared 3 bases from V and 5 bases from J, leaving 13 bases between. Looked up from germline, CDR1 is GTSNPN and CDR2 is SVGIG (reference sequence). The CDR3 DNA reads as TGTGCCTGGAGGACAGCGGGACGATATGGCTACACCTTC. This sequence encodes CAWRTAGRYGYTF.

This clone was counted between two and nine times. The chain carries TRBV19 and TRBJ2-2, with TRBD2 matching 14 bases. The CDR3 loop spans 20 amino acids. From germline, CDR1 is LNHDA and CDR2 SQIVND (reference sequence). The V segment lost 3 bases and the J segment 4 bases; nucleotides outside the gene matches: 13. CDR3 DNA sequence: TGTGCCAGTAGTATGAAATTTGGGACTAGCGGGGGTTGGGTCACCGGGGAGCTGTTTTTT. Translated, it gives CASSMKFGTSGGWVTGELFF.

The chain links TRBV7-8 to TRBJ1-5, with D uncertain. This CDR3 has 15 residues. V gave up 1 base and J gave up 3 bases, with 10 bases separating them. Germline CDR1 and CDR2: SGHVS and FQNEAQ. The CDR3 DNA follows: TGTGCCAGCAGCTTAGGGGCCAGCTCCAATCAGCCCCAGCATTTT. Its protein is CASSLGASSNQPQHF.

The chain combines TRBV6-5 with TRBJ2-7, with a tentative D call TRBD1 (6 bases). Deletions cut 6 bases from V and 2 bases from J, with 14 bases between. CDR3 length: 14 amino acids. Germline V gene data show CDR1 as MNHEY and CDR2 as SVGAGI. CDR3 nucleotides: TGTGCCAGCAGAATGGGGGACATAACCTACGAGCAGTACTTC. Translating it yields CASRMGDITYEQYF.

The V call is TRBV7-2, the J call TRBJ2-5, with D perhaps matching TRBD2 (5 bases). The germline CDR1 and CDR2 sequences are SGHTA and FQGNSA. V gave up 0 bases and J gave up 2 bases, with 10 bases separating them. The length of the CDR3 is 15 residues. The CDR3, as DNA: TGTGCCAGCAGCTTAGCGGTCAAGCGGCAAGAGACCCAGTACTTC. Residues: CASSLAVKRQETQYF.